The TCR beta chain under discussion was sequenced for a study of Ad26.COV2.S vaccination and SARS-CoV-2 variants. Study-wide context: Once, or twice with 56 days between doses, Ad26.COV2.S was given intramuscularly. Findings and caveats of the study: It is possible that the TCR breadth and depth analyses underestimated the total T cell responses. Non-spike TCR breadth showed similarity between vaccine and placebo recipients.

Trimming took off 0 bases at V and 6 bases at J, with 21 bases between the two ends. CDR1 is SGHDT, CDR2 YYEEEE, per germline. This CDR3 region has 18 residues. The treatment denotes: roughly 19 received Ad26.COV2.S at low or high dose, single or two shots; 5 received placebo; per-sample allocation not given. The samples were gathered on day 63 after the first injection of vaccine or placebo. Comment on this clone: Its specificity is not known.

Assay: immunoSEQ multiplex PCR; the TCRdb copy retains only in-frame clones and omits some. The table has about 350,000 clones, 80% to 90% seen once. Sample: peripheral blood, taken in a trial of Ad26.COV2.S vaccine versus placebo. This TCR derives from a person aged 18 to 65 who received the Ad26.COV2.S COVID-19 vaccine or a placebo. This chain connects TRBV5-6 to TRBJ2-2, with D perhaps matching TRBD1 or TRBD2 (5 bases each). In DNA form, the CDR3 reads TGTGCCAGCAGCTTGGACAGGAGGAAATACGATAAGCCCGGGGAGCTGTTTTTT. Its protein product is CASSLDRRKYDKPGELFF.